This passage covers 12 T cell receptor beta chains from one sample sequenced in a study of a mutant IDH1 vaccine in newly diagnosed glioma. Only in-frame clones appear in the TCRdb table, and some are missing; sequencing was by immunoSEQ multiplex PCR. The sample yields about 34,000 clones, about four fifths seen once. Described time point: baseline, week 1 (first vaccination visit). The sample's treatment: pre-vaccination baseline after standard-of-care therapy. The source material was peripheral blood mononuclear cells (PBMCs), sampled from a glioma patient treated with radiotherapy, temozolomide or both. The receptors were sampled from a man in his fifties with glioma. Some clones in this sample may be carry-over from other donors' samples.

The chain couples TRBV7-9 to TRBJ2-2, with a possible D match to TRBD2 (6 bases). In germline, CDR1 is SEHNR, CDR2 FQNEAQ (reference sequence). This CDR3 region has 14 residues. The ends were cut back, 8 bases at V and 4 bases at J, with 14 bases in the middle. Here the CDR3 DNA reads TGTGCCAGCCGGGAGTTAGCACTCACCGGGGAGCTGTTTTTT. This encodes CASRELALTGELFF.

The J gene is TRBJ1-2, the V gene TRBV7-9; TRBD1 matches 8 bases. V lost 6 bases and J lost 7; bases outside the gene matches: 22. The germline V gene has CDR1 SEHNR and CDR2 FQNEAQ (reference sequence). The CDR3 has 18 residues. The CDR3 coding sequence is TGTGCCAGCAGTTACCAACAGGGGGTACCCCATAGGAGGATTGGCTACACCTTC. It specifies CASSYQQGVPHRRIGYTF.

This chain links TRBV9 with TRBJ2-1; tentatively, D is TRBD2 (6 bases). This CDR3 region has 15 residues. Trimming left V 3 bases short and J 8 bases short, with 18 bases between. Germline CDR1 reads SGDLS; CDR2 reads YYNGEE. The CDR3 DNA reads as TGTGCCAGCAGCGCTTCCGGGACTGGATATGATGAGCAGTTCTTC. Encoded protein: CASSASGTGYDEQFF.

The chain uses TRBV14 and TRBJ2-3; tentatively, D is TRBD1 (6 bases). This CDR3 is 15 amino acids long. V gave up 5 bases and J gave up 0 bases, with 12 bases separating them. CDR1 is SGHDN, CDR2 FVKESK, per germline. CDR3 sequence (DNA): TGTGCCAGCAGCATCCGACAGGCCAGCACAGATACGCAGTATTTT. This codes for CASSIRQASTDTQYF.

The chain uses TRBV5-6 and TRBJ2-5; D is undetermined. V shed 2 bases and J shed 1 base, with 6 bases lying between them. This CDR3 is built from 13 residues. The V gene's germline CDR1 is SGHDT and CDR2 YYEEEE. CDR3 protein: CASSLPSQETQYF. DNA of the CDR3: TGTGCCAGCAGCTTACCATCCCAAGAGACCCAGTACTTC.

The V and J genes are TRBV27 and TRBJ1-2; 9 bases align to TRBD1. Germline V CDR1 and CDR2: MNHEY, SMNVEV (reference sequence). V shed 2 bases, J shed 2 bases, and the junction held 6 bases outside the gene matches. The CDR3 contains 16 residues. CDR3: CASSLTGGAWNYGYTF. The CDR3 DNA is TGTGCCAGCAGTTTAACAGGGGGCGCGTGGAACTATGGCTACACCTTC.

This clone was recorded once. V gene TRBV9 combines with J gene TRBJ2-2; maybe TRBD2 (6 bases). V gave up 2 bases and J gave up 3 bases, with 8 bases separating them. From germline, CDR1 is SGDLS and CDR2 YYNGEE. CDR3 length equals 14 residues. In DNA, the CDR3 is TGTGCCAGCAGCGTGGGGGGTGACACCGGGGAGCTGTTTTTT. Translating it yields CASSVGGDTGELFF.

The V gene is TRBV6-4, the J gene TRBJ2-2; D ambiguous. Germline V gene lookup returns CDR1 MRHNA and CDR2 SNTAGT. The CDR3 consists of 13 residues. Trimming removed 2 bases from V and 6 bases from J, with 7 bases in between. DNA for the CDR3: TGTGCCAGCAGTGACGGTGGTGCCGGGGAGCTGTTTTTT. This gives the protein CASSDGGAGELFF.

The chain joins TRBV28 to TRBJ2-5; D not resolved. Between the trimmed V and J ends, which lost 5 bases and 1 base, there was a span of 5 bases. CDR1 and CDR2 from the germline V gene are MDHEN and SYDVKM. There are 12 residues in the CDR3. CDR3 in amino acids: CASSPGQETQYF. For the CDR3, the DNA is TGTGCCAGCAGTCCGGGCCAAGAGACCCAGTACTTC.

The V and J genes are TRBV5-6 and TRBJ1-2; D not resolved. Per germline, CDR1 SGHDT and CDR2 YYEEEE. Trimming cost V 5 bases and J 0 bases, with 17 bases left between them. CDR3 length: 16 amino acids. CDR3 loop: CASSHKLRTANYGYTF. The DNA for the CDR3 is TGTGCCAGCAGTCATAAATTGCGCACCGCTAACTATGGCTACACCTTC.

This clone was observed a few times. The chain has TRBV28 and TRBJ1-1, with 12 bases identical to TRBD1. Germline values: CDR1 MDHEN, CDR2 SYDVKM. CDR3 length: 17 residues. V trimming: 2 bases; J trimming: 5 bases; junction bases outside the gene matches: 9. The CDR3 sequence: CASSLTAGTGGETEAFF. The CDR3 DNA reads TGTGCCAGCAGTTTAACCGCGGGGACAGGGGGCGAAACTGAAGCTTTCTTT.

The J gene is TRBJ2-5, the V gene TRBV5-5; a weak D match, TRBD1 (5 bases). Germline V CDR1 and CDR2: SGHKS, YYEKEE (reference sequence). This CDR3 contains 14 residues. V lost 4 bases and J 1 base, leaving 11 bases between the germline ends. CDR3 protein: CASSPTRAQETQYF. DNA of the CDR3: TGTGCCAGCAGCCCCACCAGGGCCCAAGAGACCCAGTACTTC. Full variable domain (missing parts from reference TRBV5-5 and TRBJ2-5): DAGVTQSPTHLIKTRGQQVTLRCSPISGHKSVSWYQQVLGQGPQFIFQYYEKEERGRGNFPDRFSARQFPNYSSELNVNALLLGDSALYLCASSPTRAQETQYFGPGTRLLVL.